This passage covers 32 T cell receptor beta chains from one sample sequenced in a study of CD8+ T cells in alopecia areata. Following RNA extraction, reverse transcription yielded cDNA that acted as the sequencing template. Sequencing used immunoSEQ multiplex PCR; TCRdb keeps in-frame clones, though not all of them. The data show 150,000 to 200,000 clones, with about 72% seen just once and 9.5% to 12% held by the top ten. The material was CD8+ T cells sorted from blood, obtained at week 0. These receptors originate from a human donor with alopecia areata.

The V and J genes are TRBV27 and TRBJ2-3, with a possible D match to TRBD1 (6 bases). Trimming took off 4 bases at V and 1 base at J, with 9 bases between the two ends. The CDR3 length is 14 residues. CDR1 and CDR2 from the germline V gene are MNHEY and SMNVEV (reference sequence). The CDR3 DNA follows: TGTGCCAGCAGTTACAGGGCCCGCACAGATACGCAGTATTTT. Translating gives CASSYRARTDTQYF.

The chain has TRBV29-1 and TRBJ2-5, with 11 positions matching TRBD2. The germline gives CDR1 SQVTM, CDR2 ANQGSEA. The length of the CDR3 is 15 residues. The V gene end was trimmed by 3 bases and the J gene end by 5 bases; junction bases not matched to a gene: 8. The CDR3: CSVEGLSGGGETQYF. CDR3 nucleotides: TGCAGCGTTGAGGGTCTTAGCGGGGGGGGTGAGACCCAGTACTTC.

The chain combines TRBV28 with TRBJ2-3; 7 nucleotides match TRBD1. The CDR3 has 15 residues. J lost 3 bases, V lost 6 bases, and 9 bases had no gene match. Germline CDR1 is MDHEN and CDR2 is SYDVKM. The DNA for the CDR3 is TGTGCCAGCAGCCCCAGGGGGATCAGGACAGATACGCAGTATTTT. Translated: CASSPRGIRTDTQYF.

The sample holds one count of this clone. CDR3 loop: CASSAEEGGYEQYF. Here the CDR3 DNA reads TGTGCCAGCAGCGCCGAGGAGGGGGGTTACGAGCAGTACTTC. The chain recombines TRBV11-2 with TRBJ2-7; D possibly uses TRBD1 or TRBD2 (6 bases each). Germline V lookup: CDR1 SGHAT, CDR2 FQNNGV. CDR3 size: 14 residues. Between the trimmed V and J ends, which lost 5 bases and 4 bases, there was a span of 15 bases.

This chain uses TRBV2 with TRBJ1-5; TRBD1 matches at 7 bases. The CDR3 contains 14 residues. Per the germline V gene, CDR1 is SNHLY and CDR2 is FYNNEI. Trimming cost V 8 bases and J 3 bases; bases outside gene matches: 7. The CDR3 bases are TGTGCCAGCGGTTCCGGGACAGACAATCAGCCCCAGCATTTT. Protein product: CASGSGTDNQPQHF.

This chain uses TRBV30 with TRBJ2-3, with D unresolved. CDR3 size: 13 residues. Germline CDR1 is GTSNPN and CDR2 is SVGIG (reference sequence). Trimming cost V 0 bases and J 1 base, with 5 bases left between them. Here the CDR3 DNA reads TGTGCCTGGAGTGTACGGGGCACAGATACGCAGTATTTT. Amino acids: CAWSVRGTDTQYF.

This rearrangement joins TRBV5-1 to TRBJ2-1, with TRBD2 matching over 9 bases. The CDR3 has 15 residues. Unmatched junction bases numbered 5, after V lost 5 bases and J lost 2 bases. The germline V gene encodes CDR1 SGHRS and CDR2 YFSETQ. This chain's CDR3 is CASRTGLATYNEQFF. CDR3 sequence (DNA): TGCGCCAGCAGAACGGGACTAGCAACCTACAATGAGCAGTTCTTC.

The chain has TRBV6-5 and TRBJ2-2; unclear D gene. The V end lost 7 bases, the J end lost 6 bases, and 6 bases lay between the germline ends. The CDR3 has 11 residues. Germline assignment: CDR1 MNHEY and CDR2 SVGAGI. CDR3 region: CASMTAGELFF. Here the CDR3 DNA reads TGTGCCAGCATGACCGCCGGGGAGCTGTTTTTT.

The chain couples TRBV11-2 to TRBJ2-5; D is uncertain. Per germline, CDR1 SGHAT and CDR2 FQNNGV. Trimming removed 1 base at V and 5 bases at J, with 17 bases between. There are 16 residues in the CDR3. The CDR3 sequence: CASSLVGKGLLETQYF. The CDR3 DNA sequence: TGTGCCAGCAGCTTAGTGGGAAAGGGCCTCCTGGAGACCCAGTACTTC. The full variable domain, completed using reference TRBV11-2 and TRBJ2-5, is EAGVAQSPRYKIIEKRQSVAFWCNPISGHATLYWYQQILGQGPKLLIQFQNNGVVDDSQLPKDRFSAERLKGVDSTLKIQPAKLEDSAVYLCASSLVGKGLLETQYFGPGTRLLVL.

This clone turned up a few times. J is TRBJ1-2 and V is TRBV30; D remains unclear. CDR1 GTSNPN and CDR2 SVGIG come from the germline V gene (reference sequence). V was clipped by 1 base and J by 0 bases, with 9 bases between them. The CDR3 consists of 14 residues. Here the CDR3 DNA reads TGTGCCTGGAGTGAGGGAGATCCTAACTATGGCTACACCTTC. It encodes CAWSEGDPNYGYTF. Full variable domain (missing parts from reference TRBV30 and TRBJ1-2): SQTIHQWPATLVQPVGSPLSLECTVEGTSNPNLYWYRQAAGRGLQLLFYSVGIGQISSEVPQNLSASRPQDRQFILSSKKLLLSDSGFYLCAWSEGDPNYGYTFGSGTRLTVV.

This clone was picked up one time. The V gene is TRBV4-1, the J gene TRBJ2-5; 7 bases map to TRBD1. CDR3 length equals 13 residues. Per the germline V gene, CDR1 is MGHRA and CDR2 is YSYEKL. V shed 4 bases and J 4 bases; nucleotides not matched to a gene: 3. CDR3 loop: CASSRRQGETQYF. The CDR3 nucleotides read TGCGCCAGCAGCCGCCGACAGGGAGAGACCCAGTACTTC.

The genes are TRBV27 and TRBJ2-1; D is unclear. Per the germline V gene, CDR1 is MNHEY and CDR2 is SMNVEV (reference sequence). Trimming left V 6 bases short and J 2 bases short, with 11 bases between. The CDR3 is made up of 14 amino acids. The CDR3 DNA is TGTGCCAGCAGCCCTGGCTCTACCTACAATGAGCAGTTCTTC. It yields the protein CASSPGSTYNEQFF.

This rearrangement joins TRBV2 to TRBJ2-7, with a possible D match to TRBD1 (6 bases). The CDR3 extends over 11 amino acids. Between the trimmed V and J ends, which lost 11 bases and 6 bases, there was a span of 14 bases. CDR1 is SNHLY and CDR2 is FYNNEI in the germline V gene. The CDR3 nucleotides read TGTGCCGACAAGGGCAGGGGCGAGCAGTACTTC. Protein product: CADKGRGEQYF.

As for this clone: Other DNA sequences in the sample encode the same CDR3. J is TRBJ2-7 and V is TRBV5-6; D is unclear. The germline V gene has CDR1 SGHDT and CDR2 YYEEEE. CDR3 size: 13 residues. Trimming removed 2 bases from V and 2 bases from J, with 8 bases in between. The CDR3 loop reads CASSFGQTYEQYF. The CDR3 coding sequence is TGTGCCAGCAGCTTTGGGCAGACCTACGAGCAGTACTTC.

The chain has TRBV18 and TRBJ1-2; D is undetermined. Germline V gene lookup returns CDR1 KGHSH and CDR2 LQKENI. V was shortened by 2 bases and J by 0 bases, with 7 bases between the two germline ends. The CDR3 covers 14 residues. The DNA of the CDR3 is TGTGCCAGCTCACCAACGGAAGCTAACTATGGCTACACCTTC. Translated: CASSPTEANYGYTF.

This sequence joins TRBV27 and TRBJ1-2, with TRBD1 matching 9 bases. The CDR3 has 14 residues. Looked up from germline, CDR1 is MNHEY and CDR2 is SMNVEV (reference sequence). V shed 3 bases, J shed 7 bases, and the junction held 6 bases outside the gene matches. The CDR3 spells CASSFRDRDRGYTF. CDR3 coding DNA: TGTGCCAGCAGTTTTCGGGACAGGGATCGTGGCTACACCTTC.

This clone showed up just a few times. The genes are TRBV30 and TRBJ2-3; D could derive from TRBD1 or TRBD2 (5 bases each). This CDR3 region has 12 residues. Trimming shortened V by 8 bases and J by 2 bases, and 11 bases separated the two germline ends. Germline CDR1 is GTSNPN and CDR2 is SVGIG (reference sequence). The CDR3 sequence is CAIAGATDTQYF. In DNA form, the CDR3 reads TGTGCCATCGCCGGGGCCACAGATACGCAGTATTTT.

The V and J genes are TRBV29-1 and TRBJ2-7; either TRBD1 or TRBD2 may supply D (5 bases each). Trimming cost V 2 bases and J 2 bases, with 13 bases left between them. Germline V gene sequence: CDR1 SQVTM, CDR2 ANQGSEA. The CDR3 is made up of 14 amino acids. CDR3 amino acids: CSVEIGRETYEQYF. CDR3 sequence (DNA): TGCAGCGTTGAAATTGGCAGGGAGACCTACGAGCAGTACTTC.

The chain combines TRBV9 with TRBJ2-7; D gene uncertain. CDR3 length: 14 amino acids. The V gene's germline CDR1 is SGDLS and CDR2 YYNGEE. V was trimmed by 2 bases and J by 6 bases, leaving 15 bases between them. In DNA, the CDR3 is TGTGCCAGCAGCGTCGCCGGCCTTTTGGGCGAGCAGTACTTC. This translates into CASSVAGLLGEQYF.

The rearrangement joins TRBV2 to TRBJ1-2; D is ambiguous. Germline-derived CDR1 and CDR2 are SNHLY and FYNNEI. Trimming removed 8 bases from V and 3 bases from J, with 13 bases in between. The CDR3 length is 13 residues. Here the CDR3 DNA reads TGTGCCAGCTCTTTAGGGAGATACTATGGCTACACCTTC. Translated, it gives CASSLGRYYGYTF.

The chain recombines TRBV7-9 with TRBJ1-1; D not resolved. Trimming removed 2 bases from V and 5 bases from J, with 6 bases in between. The germline V gene has CDR1 SEHNR and CDR2 FQNEAQ (reference sequence). The CDR3 covers 12 residues. The DNA for the CDR3 is TGTGCCAGCAGCTTATATGGGACTGAAGCTTTCTTT. Its translation is CASSLYGTEAFF.

There are a few counts of this clone. The chain couples TRBV13 to TRBJ1-1; no firm D call. The CDR3 length is 15 residues. V dropped 1 base and J dropped 1 base, with 10 bases sitting between them. Germline CDR1 is PRHDT and CDR2 is FYEKMQ (reference sequence). CDR3 region: CASSLELGKNTEAFF. DNA of the CDR3: TGTGCCAGCAGCTTAGAGCTGGGCAAGAACACTGAAGCTTTCTTT.

The chain recombines TRBV27 with TRBJ2-7, with D unresolved. This CDR3 has 14 residues. Trimming took 7 bases from V and 4 from J, leaving 17 bases between them. CDR1 is MNHEY and CDR2 is SMNVEV in the germline V gene (reference sequence). Here the CDR3 DNA reads TGTGCCAGCAAAATAGGACCTTCGGCTTACGAGCAGTACTTC. Translating gives CASKIGPSAYEQYF.

The chain uses TRBV6-5 and TRBJ1-1, with D maybe TRBD1 (6 bases). This CDR3 is 14 amino acids long. V lost 6 bases to trimming and J lost 2 bases, with 13 bases between them. Germline V CDR1 and CDR2: MNHEY, SVGAGI. For the CDR3, the DNA is TGTGCCAGCAGCGCACAGGGCTTAAACACTGAAGCTTTCTTT. Protein product: CASSAQGLNTEAFF.

This rearrangement joins TRBV13 to TRBJ2-7, with a weak D call TRBD2 (6 bases). The CDR3 length is 15 residues. Germline loops: CDR1 PRHDT, CDR2 FYEKMQ (reference sequence). The V end lost 3 bases, the J end lost 3 bases, and 15 bases lay between the germline ends. The CDR3: CASSFGGGTVYEQYF. CDR3 coding DNA: TGTGCCAGCAGCTTTGGTGGAGGGACCGTCTACGAGCAGTACTTC.

The genes are TRBV4-1 and TRBJ2-1; D uncertain. The V gene lost 0 bases and the J gene lost 7 bases, with 7 bases spanning the gap. The germline gives CDR1 MGHRA, CDR2 YSYEKL. This CDR3 region has 13 residues. The CDR3 loop reads CASSQDRVNEQFF. CDR3 DNA sequence: TGCGCCAGCAGCCAAGATCGGGTAAATGAGCAGTTCTTC.

This clone was seen a handful of times. The gene calls are TRBV7-9 and TRBJ2-3; TRBD1 matches at 11 bases. CDR1 is SEHNR and CDR2 is FQNEAQ in the germline V gene (reference sequence). V lost 5 bases and J lost 1; bases outside the gene matches: 5. This CDR3 contains 16 residues. This chain's CDR3 is CASSPGTGGRTDTQYF. DNA for the CDR3: TGTGCCAGCAGCCCCGGGACAGGGGGACGCACAGATACGCAGTATTTT.

CDR3 sequence (DNA): TGTGCCAGCAGCACCTGGGTGGAGCCTTATGGCTACACCTTC. It yields the protein CASSTWVEPYGYTF. V and J are TRBV7-9 and TRBJ1-2; no clear D gene. Germline V gene data show CDR1 as SEHNR and CDR2 as FQNEAQ (reference sequence). V lost 5 bases and J 5 bases, leaving 15 bases between the germline ends. There are 14 residues in the CDR3. The full variable domain, completed using reference TRBV7-9 and TRBJ1-2, is DTGVSQNPRHKITKRGQNVTFRCDPISEHNRLYWYRQTLGQGPEFLTYFQNEAQLEKSRLLSDRFSAERPKGSFSTLEIQRTEQGDSAMYLCASSTWVEPYGYTFGSGTRLTVV.

This chain uses TRBV4-2 with TRBJ2-7; D is undetermined. The CDR3 totals 13 residues. Germline V CDR1 and CDR2: LGHNA, YNFKEQ. V was shortened by 5 bases and J by 2 bases, with 10 bases between the two germline ends. As DNA, the CDR3 is TGTGCCAGCAGCGCAAGATCCCCCTACGAGCAGTACTTC. It is translated as CASSARSPYEQYF.

This clone was observed a handful of times. V gene TRBV29-1 combines with J gene TRBJ1-2; no firm D call. The V end was cut by 3 bases, the J end by 0 bases, with 8 bases between. From germline, CDR1 is SQVTM and CDR2 ANQGSEA. The CDR3 is made up of 13 amino acids. CDR3 protein: CSVDHSTNYGYTF. The CDR3 bases are TGCAGCGTTGATCACAGTACTAACTATGGCTACACCTTC. The variable domain in full, with the rest retrieved from reference TRBV29-1 and TRBJ1-2, is SAVISQKPSRDICQRGTSLTIQCQVDSQVTMMFWYRQQPGQSLTLIATANQGSEATYESGFVIDKFPISRPNLTFSTLTVSNMSPEDSSIYLCSVDHSTNYGYTFGSGTRLTVV.

The rearrangement joins TRBV7-9 to TRBJ1-5; D is unresolved. The ends were cut back, 1 base at V and 6 bases at J, with 4 bases in the middle. Germline-derived CDR1 and CDR2 are SEHNR and FQNEAQ (reference sequence). There are 12 residues in the CDR3. The CDR3 DNA sequence: TGTGCCAGCAGCTTAGATGGTCAGCCCCAGCATTTT. As protein: CASSLDGQPQHF.

In DNA form, the CDR3 reads TGTGCCAGCAGCGAAAACTGGGTCTACACCTTC. It codes for CASSENWVYTF. The genes are TRBV11-2 and TRBJ1-2; D remains ambiguous. Germline CDR1 is SGHAT and CDR2 is FQNNGV. With 5 bases removed from V and 10 bases from J, the gap between germline ends came to 11 bases. The CDR3 spans 11 residues.